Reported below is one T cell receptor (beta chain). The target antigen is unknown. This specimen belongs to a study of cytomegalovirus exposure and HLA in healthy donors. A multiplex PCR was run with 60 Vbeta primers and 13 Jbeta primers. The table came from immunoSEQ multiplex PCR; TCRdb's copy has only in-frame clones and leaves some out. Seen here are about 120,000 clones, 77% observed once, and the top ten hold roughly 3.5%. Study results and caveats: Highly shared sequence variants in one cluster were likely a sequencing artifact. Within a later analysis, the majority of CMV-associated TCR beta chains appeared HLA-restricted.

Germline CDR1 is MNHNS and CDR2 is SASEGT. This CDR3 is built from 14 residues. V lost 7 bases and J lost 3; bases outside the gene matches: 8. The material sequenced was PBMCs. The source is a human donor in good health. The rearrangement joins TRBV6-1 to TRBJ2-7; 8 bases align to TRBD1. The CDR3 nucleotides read TGTGCCAGCACCCTGCGAGGACAGGGCTACGAGCAGTACTTC. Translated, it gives CASTLRGQGYEQYF.